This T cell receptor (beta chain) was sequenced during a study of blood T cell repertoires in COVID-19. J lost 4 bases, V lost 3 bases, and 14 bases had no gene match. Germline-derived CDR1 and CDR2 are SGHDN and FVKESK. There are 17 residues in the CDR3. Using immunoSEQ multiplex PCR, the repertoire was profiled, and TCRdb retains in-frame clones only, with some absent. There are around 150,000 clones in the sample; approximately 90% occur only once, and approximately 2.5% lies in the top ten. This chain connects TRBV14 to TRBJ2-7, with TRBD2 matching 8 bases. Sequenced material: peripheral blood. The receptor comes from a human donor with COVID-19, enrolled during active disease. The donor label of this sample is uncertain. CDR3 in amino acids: CASSHVTGNSGAYEQYF. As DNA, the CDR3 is TGTGCCAGCAGCCACGTTACTGGTAATAGCGGGGCTTACGAGCAGTACTTC.